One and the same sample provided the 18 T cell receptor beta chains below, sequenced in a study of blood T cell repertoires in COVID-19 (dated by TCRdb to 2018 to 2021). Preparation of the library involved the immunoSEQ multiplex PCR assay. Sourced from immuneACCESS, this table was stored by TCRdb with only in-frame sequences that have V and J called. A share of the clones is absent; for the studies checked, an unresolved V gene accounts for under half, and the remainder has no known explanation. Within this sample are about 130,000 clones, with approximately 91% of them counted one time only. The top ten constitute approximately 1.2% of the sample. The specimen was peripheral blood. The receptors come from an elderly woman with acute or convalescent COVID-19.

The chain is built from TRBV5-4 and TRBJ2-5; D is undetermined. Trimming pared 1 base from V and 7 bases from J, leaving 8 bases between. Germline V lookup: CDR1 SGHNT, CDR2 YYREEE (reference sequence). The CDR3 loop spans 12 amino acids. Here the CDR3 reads CASSLTAGTQYF. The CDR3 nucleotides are TGTGCCAGCAGCTTGACAGCCGGGACCCAGTACTTC.

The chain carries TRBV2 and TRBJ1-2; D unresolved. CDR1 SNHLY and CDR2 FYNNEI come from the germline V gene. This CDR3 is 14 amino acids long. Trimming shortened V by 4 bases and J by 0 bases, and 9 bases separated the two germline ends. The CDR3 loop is CASSAEGANYGYTF. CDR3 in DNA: TGTGCCAGCAGTGCAGAGGGTGCTAACTATGGCTACACCTTC. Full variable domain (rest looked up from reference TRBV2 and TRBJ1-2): EPEVTQTPSHQVTQMGQEVILRCVPISNHLYFYWYRQILGQKVEFLVSFYNNEISEKSEIFDDQFSVERPDGSNFTLKIRSTKLEDSAMYFCASSAEGANYGYTFGSGTRLTVV.

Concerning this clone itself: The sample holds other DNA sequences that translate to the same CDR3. The CDR3 DNA follows: TGTGCCAGCAGTTTACAGGGTCCCTACGAGCAGTACTTC. It is translated as CASSLQGPYEQYF. The chain couples TRBV27 to TRBJ2-7, with a tentative D call TRBD1 (5 bases). Trimming took 2 bases from V and 2 from J, leaving 7 bases between them. Germline V gene data show CDR1 as MNHEY and CDR2 as SMNVEV (reference sequence). CDR3 length equals 13 residues.

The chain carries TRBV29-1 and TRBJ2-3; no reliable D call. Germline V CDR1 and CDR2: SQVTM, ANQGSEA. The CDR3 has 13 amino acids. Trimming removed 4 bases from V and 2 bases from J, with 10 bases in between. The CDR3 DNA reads TGCAGCGTTGCCGGTCGGTCCACAGATACGCAGTATTTT. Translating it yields CSVAGRSTDTQYF.

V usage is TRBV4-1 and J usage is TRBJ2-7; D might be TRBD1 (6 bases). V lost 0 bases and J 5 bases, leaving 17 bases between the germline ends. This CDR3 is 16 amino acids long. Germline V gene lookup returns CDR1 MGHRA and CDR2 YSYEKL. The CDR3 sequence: CASSQEPRRGFDEQYF. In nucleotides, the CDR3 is TGCGCCAGCAGCCAAGAACCCCGAAGGGGGTTCGACGAGCAGTACTTC.

CDR3 loop: CASSGEETQYF. CDR3 DNA sequence: TGTGCCAGCAGTGGGGAGGAGACCCAGTACTTC. The chain couples TRBV2 to TRBJ2-5; D may be TRBD2 (5 bases). Deletions cut 4 bases from V and 5 bases from J, with 5 bases between. Germline assignment: CDR1 SNHLY and CDR2 FYNNEI. CDR3 length equals 11 residues.

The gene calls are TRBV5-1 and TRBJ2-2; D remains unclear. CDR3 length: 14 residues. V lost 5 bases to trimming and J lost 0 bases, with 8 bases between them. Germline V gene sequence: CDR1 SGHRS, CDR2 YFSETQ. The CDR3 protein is CASRLNPNTGELFF. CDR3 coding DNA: TGCGCCAGCAGACTTAACCCGAACACCGGGGAGCTGTTTTTT.

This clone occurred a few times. The CDR3 is CASSGQTSHEQYF. CDR3 coding DNA: TGCGCCAGCAGTGGTCAGACTAGCCACGAGCAGTACTTC. The chain couples TRBV10-1 to TRBJ2-7, with 7 bases fitting TRBD2. V lost 4 bases and J lost 5; bases outside the gene matches: 5. The CDR3 has 13 residues. CDR1 and CDR2 from the germline V gene are WNHNN and SYGVQD (reference sequence).

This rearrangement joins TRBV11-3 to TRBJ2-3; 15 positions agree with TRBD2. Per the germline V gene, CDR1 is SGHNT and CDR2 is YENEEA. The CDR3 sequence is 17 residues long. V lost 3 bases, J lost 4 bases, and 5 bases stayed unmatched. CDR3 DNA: TGTGCCAGCAGCTTCGACTGGACTAGCGGGGGGGCAGATACGCAGTATTTT. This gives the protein CASSFDWTSGGADTQYF.

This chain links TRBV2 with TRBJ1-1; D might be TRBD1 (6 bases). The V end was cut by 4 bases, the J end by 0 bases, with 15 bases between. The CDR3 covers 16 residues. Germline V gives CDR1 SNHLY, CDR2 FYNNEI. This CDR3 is CASSVGGAGMNTEAFF. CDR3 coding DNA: TGTGCCAGCAGTGTGGGGGGGGCCGGGATGAACACTGAAGCTTTCTTT.

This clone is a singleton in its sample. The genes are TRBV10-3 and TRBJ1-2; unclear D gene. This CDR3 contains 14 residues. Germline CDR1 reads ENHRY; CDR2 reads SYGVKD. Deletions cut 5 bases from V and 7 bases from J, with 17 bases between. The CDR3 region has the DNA TGTGCCATCAGTAACCTAGTGAGGGCTACTGGCTACACCTTC. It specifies CAISNLVRATGYTF.

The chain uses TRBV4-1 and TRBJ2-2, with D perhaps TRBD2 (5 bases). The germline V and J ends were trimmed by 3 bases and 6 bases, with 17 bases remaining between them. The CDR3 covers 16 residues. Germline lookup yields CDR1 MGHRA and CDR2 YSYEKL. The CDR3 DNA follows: TGCGCCAGCAGCCACCCCTCCTTAGGACTGGCCGGGGAGCTGTTTTTT. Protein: CASSHPSLGLAGELFF.

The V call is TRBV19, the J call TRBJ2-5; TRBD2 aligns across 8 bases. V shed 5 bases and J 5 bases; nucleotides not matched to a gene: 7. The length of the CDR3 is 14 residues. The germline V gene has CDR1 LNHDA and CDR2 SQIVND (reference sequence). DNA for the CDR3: TGTGCCAGTAGTCCCCGGGGGGGCGGTGAGACCCAGTACTTC. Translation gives CASSPRGGGETQYF.

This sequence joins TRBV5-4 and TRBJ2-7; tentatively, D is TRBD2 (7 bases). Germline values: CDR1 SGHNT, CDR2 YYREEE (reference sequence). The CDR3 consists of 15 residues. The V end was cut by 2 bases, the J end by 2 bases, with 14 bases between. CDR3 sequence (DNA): TGTGCCAGCAGCTTAGGGGGGGCTAAGGCCTACGAGCAGTACTTC. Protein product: CASSLGGAKAYEQYF. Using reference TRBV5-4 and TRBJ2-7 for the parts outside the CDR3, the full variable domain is ETGVTQSPTHLIKTRGQQVTLRCSSQSGHNTVSWYQQALGQGPQFIFQYYREEENGRGNFPPRFSGLQFPNYSSELNVNALELDDSALYLCASSLGGAKAYEQYFGPGTRLTVT.

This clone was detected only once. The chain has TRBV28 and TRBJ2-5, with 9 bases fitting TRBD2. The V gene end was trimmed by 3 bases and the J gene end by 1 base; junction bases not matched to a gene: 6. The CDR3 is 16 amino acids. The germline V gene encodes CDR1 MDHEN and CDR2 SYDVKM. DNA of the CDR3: TGTGCCAGCAGTTTCCTAGCGGGATCCGGCCAAGAGACCCAGTACTTC. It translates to CASSFLAGSGQETQYF.

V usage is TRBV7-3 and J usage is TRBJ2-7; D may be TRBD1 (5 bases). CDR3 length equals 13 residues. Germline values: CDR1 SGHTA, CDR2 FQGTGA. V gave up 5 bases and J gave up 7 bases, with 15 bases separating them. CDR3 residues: CASSLGKGLEQYF. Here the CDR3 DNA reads TGTGCCAGCAGCCTAGGAAAGGGGCTGGAGCAGTACTTC.

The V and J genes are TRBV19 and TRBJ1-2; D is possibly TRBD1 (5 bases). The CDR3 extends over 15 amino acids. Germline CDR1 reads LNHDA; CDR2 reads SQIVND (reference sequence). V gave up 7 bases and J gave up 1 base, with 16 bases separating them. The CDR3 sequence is CASTLQGGLNYGYTF. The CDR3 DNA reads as TGTGCCAGTACCCTCCAGGGAGGGCTTAACTATGGCTACACCTTC.

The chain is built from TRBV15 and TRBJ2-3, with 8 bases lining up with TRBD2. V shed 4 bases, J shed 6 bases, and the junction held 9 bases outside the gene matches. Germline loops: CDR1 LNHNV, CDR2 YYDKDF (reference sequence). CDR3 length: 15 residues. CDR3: CATSMITGGPDTQYF. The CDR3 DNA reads TGTGCCACCAGCATGATTACGGGAGGGCCGGATACGCAGTATTTT.